This T cell receptor beta chain was sequenced in a study of cytomegalovirus exposure and HLA in healthy donors. Study overall: Around 77% of several hundred genotyped donors fell in the Caucasian-associated ancestry cluster. Study observations and caveats: A missense variant in DCLRE1C was later tied to TCR beta V- and J-gene trimming. Only CMV serostatus was available as immune exposure information. In an earlier analysis, in fewer than 700 donors, most V segments appeared productive either ~87% or ~30% of the time.

PCR involved 60 Vbeta and 13 Jbeta primers. The table came from immunoSEQ multiplex PCR; TCRdb's copy has only in-frame clones and leaves some out. The sample consists of 170,000 or so clones, under 90% of them appearing once. The CDR3 is 15 amino acids. The ends lost 2 bases at V and 6 bases at J; junction bases unmatched: 4. The germline V gene has CDR1 MDHEN and CDR2 SYDVKM. This clone has just one count. What it binds is unknown. The rearrangement joins TRBV28 to TRBJ2-1, with TRBD1 matching over 10 bases. Sequenced input: PBMCs. The receptor was isolated from a man aged 25-45 years in good health and CMV-seropositive. The CDR3 nucleotides read TGTGCCAGCAGTTTAGGGACAGGGGCAATCAATGAGCAGTTCTTC. As protein: CASSLGTGAINEQFF. The complete variable domain, with remaining parts taken from reference TRBV28 and TRBJ2-1, reads DVKVTQSSRYLVKRTGEKVFLECVQDMDHENMFWYRQDPGLGLRLIYFSYDVKMKEKGDIPEGYSVSREKKERFSLILESASTNQTSMYLCASSLGTGAINEQFFGPGTRLTVL.